Shown below are 21 T cell receptor beta chains from a single sample sequenced in a study of blood T cell repertoires in COVID-19. Some clones are missing from TCRdb's copy, which holds only in-frame ones; the method was immunoSEQ multiplex PCR. The repertoire consists of about 290,000 clones, with 89% occurring once and the leading ten covering about 1.7%. The sample was PBMCs or T cells enriched from blood (not recorded which). The receptors were gathered from a woman in her 40s who had recovered from COVID-19.

The CDR3 DNA sequence: TGTGCCAGCAGCCTCGGACTAGCGGGGGTCCTCGGGGAGACCCAGTACTTC. This translates into CASSLGLAGVLGETQYF. The chain has TRBV9 and TRBJ2-5; 13 bases match TRBD2. Germline V gene sequence: CDR1 SGDLS, CDR2 YYNGEE. This CDR3 contains 17 residues. V lost 4 bases and J lost 5; bases outside the gene matches: 11.

The chain couples TRBV5-1 to TRBJ2-1, with 8 bases identical to TRBD1. The CDR3 is 14 residues long. Germline CDR1 and CDR2: SGHRS and YFSETQ. J gave up 8 bases and V 4 bases, and 8 bases lay outside the gene matches. DNA for the CDR3: TGCGCCAGCAGCCGCGGACAGGGTCTAGATGAGCAGTTCTTC. The encoded protein is CASSRGQGLDEQFF.

This clone was seen only once. The chain carries TRBV6-2 or TRBV6-3 and TRBJ1-5, with 7 bases that match TRBD1. The CDR3 has 15 amino acids. Unmatched junction bases numbered 2, after V lost 0 bases and J lost 3 bases. Germline V gene sequence: CDR1 MNHEY, CDR2 SVGEGT. DNA of the CDR3: TGTGCCAGCAGTTACTCAGGGGGCCTCAATCAGCCCCAGCATTTT. Translation gives CASSYSGGLNQPQHF.

The V and J genes are TRBV4-1 and TRBJ1-1, with 8 bases aligning to TRBD1. CDR3 size: 14 residues. Per the germline V gene, CDR1 is MGHRA and CDR2 is YSYEKL. V lost 4 bases to trimming and J lost 8 bases; unmatched junction nucleotides: 9. CDR3 sequence (DNA): TGCGCCAGCAGCCGAAAAGGGACAGGCGAGGAAGCTTTCTTT. Its protein product is CASSRKGTGEEAFF.

The chain recombines TRBV18 with TRBJ2-1, with D perhaps matching TRBD2 (6 bases). The germline V gene has CDR1 KGHSH and CDR2 LQKENI. V gave up 4 bases and J gave up 7 bases, with 14 bases separating them. The CDR3 runs 14 residues. This CDR3 is CASSRGDPINEQFF. In DNA, the CDR3 is TGTGCCAGCTCACGGGGGGACCCCATTAATGAGCAGTTCTTC.

The CDR3 sequence: CASSFGQSGQPQHF. DNA for the CDR3: TGTGCCAGCAGCTTCGGACAGTCCGGTCAGCCCCAGCATTTT. The V and J genes are TRBV7-8 and TRBJ1-5; D might be TRBD1 (6 bases). Trimming left V 3 bases short and J 6 bases short, with 12 bases between. The CDR3 covers 14 residues. CDR1 and CDR2 (germline): SGHVS, FQNEAQ.

The chain carries TRBV12-2 and TRBJ2-1; TRBD2 was called by the table and not checked on the DNA. TRBV12-2 is designated a pseudogene. The CDR3 runs 20 residues. CDR3 residues: CASRLGLAGSGEGSYNEQFF. CDR3 DNA: TGTGCAAGTCGCTTGGGACTAGCGGGATCGGGGGAGGGGTCCTACAATGAGCAGTTCTTC.

The DNA for the CDR3 is TGCGCCAGCAGCTTGGATCCGGGGGTCAGTGGCTACACCTTC. It codes for CASSLDPGVSGYTF. The chain employs TRBV5-1 and TRBJ1-2; tentative D call: TRBD1 (5 bases). Trimming cost V 0 bases and J 7 bases, with 13 bases left between them. The CDR3 contains 14 residues. Germline lookup yields CDR1 SGHRS and CDR2 YFSETQ.

This sequence joins TRBV6-2 or TRBV6-3 and TRBJ2-1, with D possibly matching TRBD1 (6 bases). The CDR3 is 14 residues long. Trimming pared 5 bases from V and 10 bases from J, leaving 18 bases between. Per the germline V gene, CDR1 is MNHEY and CDR2 is SVGEGT. As DNA, the CDR3 is TGTGCCAGCAGTGACAGGCTCCCCGAGGGGGAGCAGTTCTTC. Encoded protein: CASSDRLPEGEQFF.

A word on this clone: The sample contains more than one DNA sequence encoding this CDR3. The rearrangement joins TRBV19 to TRBJ2-7, with D tentatively TRBD1 (6 bases). This CDR3 is 13 amino acids long. CDR1 LNHDA and CDR2 SQIVND come from the germline V gene (reference sequence). V was shortened by 3 bases and J by 1 base, with 7 bases between the two germline ends. Here the CDR3 reads CASSIQGSYEQYF. CDR3 in DNA: TGTGCCAGTAGTATTCAGGGGTCCTACGAGCAGTACTTC.

The CDR3 DNA reads as TGTGCCAGCAGCTGGGGGCCTTATGGCTACACCTTC. As protein: CASSWGPYGYTF. The chain carries TRBV4-2 and TRBJ1-2; tentatively, D is TRBD1 (6 bases). Germline V gives CDR1 LGHNA, CDR2 YNFKEQ. The CDR3 is made up of 12 amino acids. Trimming pared 5 bases from V and 5 bases from J, leaving 9 bases between.

The rearrangement joins TRBV11-2 to TRBJ2-7; D gene uncertain. V lost 1 base to trimming and J lost 5 bases, with 18 bases between them. Germline V lookup: CDR1 SGHAT, CDR2 FQNNGV. This CDR3 is 16 amino acids long. The CDR3 nucleotides read TGTGCCAGCAGCTTAGCCGCGGCAAAAAAACCCCACGAGCAGTACTTC. Amino acids: CASSLAAAKKPHEQYF.

This clone occurred once. The V gene is TRBV5-6, the J gene TRBJ1-6; no reliable D call. The V end lost 4 bases, the J end lost 11 bases, and 10 bases lay between the germline ends. The germline gives CDR1 SGHDT, CDR2 YYEEEE. The CDR3 runs 12 residues. The DNA of the CDR3 is TGTGCCAGCAGCCCGAGGGAGGCACCCCTCCACTTT. Its translation: CASSPREAPLHF. Supplemented by reference TRBV5-6 and TRBJ1-6, the full variable domain reads DAGVTQSPTHLIKTRGQQVTLRCSPKSGHDTVSWYQQALGQGPQFIFQYYEEEERQRGNFPDRFSGHQFPNYSSELNVNALLLGDSALYLCASSPREAPLHFGNGTRLTVT.

DNA for the CDR3: TGTGCCAGCAGACAAACAGGGTCGCCCACTGAAGCTTTCTTT. It codes for CASRQTGSPTEAFF. J is TRBJ1-1 and V is TRBV6-5; D is possibly TRBD1 (6 bases). The CDR3 runs to 14 residues. Germline assignment: CDR1 MNHEY and CDR2 SVGAGI. The V gene lost 6 bases and the J gene lost 4 bases, with 15 bases spanning the gap.

The chain carries TRBV6-2 or TRBV6-3 and TRBJ2-7; 9 bases fit TRBD1. Germline V gene data show CDR1 as MNHEY and CDR2 as SVGEGT. There are 16 residues in the CDR3. The junction had 13 bases not matched to a gene; V was cut back by 4 bases and J by 6 bases. The CDR3, as DNA: TGTGCCAGCAGTTTACATTCCGGGACAGGGATTGGCGAGCAGTACTTC. Protein sequence: CASSLHSGTGIGEQYF.

This clone was seen once. The rearrangement uses TRBV19 and TRBJ1-5, with 7 bases matching TRBD1. The CDR3 contains 14 residues. The V gene's germline CDR1 is LNHDA and CDR2 SQIVND (reference sequence). V trimming: 3 bases; J trimming: 7 bases; junction bases outside the gene matches: 6. The chain's CDR3 is CASSMGQSWQPQHF. The CDR3 DNA follows: TGTGCCAGTAGTATGGGACAGTCTTGGCAGCCCCAGCATTTT.

The J gene is TRBJ2-3, the V gene TRBV30, with 7 bases identical to TRBD1. Germline V gene sequence: CDR1 GTSNPN, CDR2 SVGIG (reference sequence). This CDR3 comprises 16 residues. The junction had 16 bases not matched to a gene; V was cut back by 2 bases and J by 8 bases. CDR3 in DNA: TGTGCCTGGAGTACCCGACAGGGTCCCGTATTCGGTACGCAGTATTTT. This translates into CAWSTRQGPVFGTQYF.

The rearrangement links TRBV19 to TRBJ2-1; 13 nucleotides agree with TRBD2. With V trimmed by 5 bases and J by 5 bases, 6 bases remained unmatched. This CDR3 region has 16 residues. Germline CDR1 is LNHDA and CDR2 is SQIVND (reference sequence). The CDR3 sequence is CASSHRGTSGNNEQFF. The DNA for the CDR3 is TGTGCCAGTAGTCATCGAGGGACTAGCGGGAACAATGAGCAGTTCTTC.

Regarding this clone: Other DNA sequences of this sample code for an identical CDR3. The J gene is TRBJ2-7, the V gene TRBV2, with 7 bases fitting TRBD1. The germline V gene encodes CDR1 SNHLY and CDR2 FYNNEI. V shed 6 bases, J shed 2 bases, and the junction held 7 bases outside the gene matches. This CDR3 is 14 amino acids long. The CDR3 here is CASRTLQGPYEQYF. CDR3 in DNA: TGTGCCAGCAGGACTCTACAGGGGCCCTACGAGCAGTACTTC.

The chain recombines TRBV7-2 with TRBJ1-3; TRBD1 agrees at 9 bases. The CDR3 loop spans 14 amino acids. The V and J ends lost 4 bases and 6 bases, in that order; junction bases with no gene match: 4. Germline V gene sequence: CDR1 SGHTA, CDR2 FQGNSA. As DNA, the CDR3 is TGTGCCAGCAGCTCGGACAGGGGATTAAACACCATATATTTT. This translates into CASSSDRGLNTIYF.

The CDR3 region has the DNA TGTGCCAGCAGTAACCACGGGGGTGGCTACACCTTC. Encoded protein: CASSNHGGGYTF. The chain employs TRBV6-5 and TRBJ1-2, with D tentatively TRBD1 (5 bases). CDR3 length: 12 residues. V lost 5 bases and J lost 7, with 11 bases in between. Germline V gene data show CDR1 as MNHEY and CDR2 as SVGAGI.